The sequence of this TCR beta chain was determined in a study of blood T cell repertoires in COVID-19. Study overall: COVID-19 samples from acute and convalescent phases originated in the United States, Italy and Spain. In each case, the material was cDNA or gDNA derived from T cells, B-cell-depleted T cells, or PBMCs.

As originally analysed: Amplified reference gene primers provided the basis for estimating nucleated cell counts. Repertoires were generated with immunoSEQ multiplex PCR, while TCRdb's copy carries only in-frame clones and drops some. V and J calls and clone size are copied from that table; D and trimming were computed from the DNA. The data contain some 70,000 clones, about nine tenths of them singletons. The CDR3 runs to 15 residues. Trimming took off 1 base at V and 4 bases at J, with 13 bases between the two ends. Germline lookup yields CDR1 LGHNA and CDR2 YNFKEQ. Seattle researchers signed up patients amid active infection and tracked them longitudinally.

The sample consisted of peripheral blood. The receptor's source is a man aged 50 to 59 with COVID-19, enrolled during active disease. This rearrangement joins TRBV4-2 to TRBJ1-1; no definite D call. The CDR3 DNA reads TGTGCCAGCAGCCAAGTCGGAGGGTGGGGCACTGAAGCTTTCTTT. Translated: CASSQVGGWGTEAFF.